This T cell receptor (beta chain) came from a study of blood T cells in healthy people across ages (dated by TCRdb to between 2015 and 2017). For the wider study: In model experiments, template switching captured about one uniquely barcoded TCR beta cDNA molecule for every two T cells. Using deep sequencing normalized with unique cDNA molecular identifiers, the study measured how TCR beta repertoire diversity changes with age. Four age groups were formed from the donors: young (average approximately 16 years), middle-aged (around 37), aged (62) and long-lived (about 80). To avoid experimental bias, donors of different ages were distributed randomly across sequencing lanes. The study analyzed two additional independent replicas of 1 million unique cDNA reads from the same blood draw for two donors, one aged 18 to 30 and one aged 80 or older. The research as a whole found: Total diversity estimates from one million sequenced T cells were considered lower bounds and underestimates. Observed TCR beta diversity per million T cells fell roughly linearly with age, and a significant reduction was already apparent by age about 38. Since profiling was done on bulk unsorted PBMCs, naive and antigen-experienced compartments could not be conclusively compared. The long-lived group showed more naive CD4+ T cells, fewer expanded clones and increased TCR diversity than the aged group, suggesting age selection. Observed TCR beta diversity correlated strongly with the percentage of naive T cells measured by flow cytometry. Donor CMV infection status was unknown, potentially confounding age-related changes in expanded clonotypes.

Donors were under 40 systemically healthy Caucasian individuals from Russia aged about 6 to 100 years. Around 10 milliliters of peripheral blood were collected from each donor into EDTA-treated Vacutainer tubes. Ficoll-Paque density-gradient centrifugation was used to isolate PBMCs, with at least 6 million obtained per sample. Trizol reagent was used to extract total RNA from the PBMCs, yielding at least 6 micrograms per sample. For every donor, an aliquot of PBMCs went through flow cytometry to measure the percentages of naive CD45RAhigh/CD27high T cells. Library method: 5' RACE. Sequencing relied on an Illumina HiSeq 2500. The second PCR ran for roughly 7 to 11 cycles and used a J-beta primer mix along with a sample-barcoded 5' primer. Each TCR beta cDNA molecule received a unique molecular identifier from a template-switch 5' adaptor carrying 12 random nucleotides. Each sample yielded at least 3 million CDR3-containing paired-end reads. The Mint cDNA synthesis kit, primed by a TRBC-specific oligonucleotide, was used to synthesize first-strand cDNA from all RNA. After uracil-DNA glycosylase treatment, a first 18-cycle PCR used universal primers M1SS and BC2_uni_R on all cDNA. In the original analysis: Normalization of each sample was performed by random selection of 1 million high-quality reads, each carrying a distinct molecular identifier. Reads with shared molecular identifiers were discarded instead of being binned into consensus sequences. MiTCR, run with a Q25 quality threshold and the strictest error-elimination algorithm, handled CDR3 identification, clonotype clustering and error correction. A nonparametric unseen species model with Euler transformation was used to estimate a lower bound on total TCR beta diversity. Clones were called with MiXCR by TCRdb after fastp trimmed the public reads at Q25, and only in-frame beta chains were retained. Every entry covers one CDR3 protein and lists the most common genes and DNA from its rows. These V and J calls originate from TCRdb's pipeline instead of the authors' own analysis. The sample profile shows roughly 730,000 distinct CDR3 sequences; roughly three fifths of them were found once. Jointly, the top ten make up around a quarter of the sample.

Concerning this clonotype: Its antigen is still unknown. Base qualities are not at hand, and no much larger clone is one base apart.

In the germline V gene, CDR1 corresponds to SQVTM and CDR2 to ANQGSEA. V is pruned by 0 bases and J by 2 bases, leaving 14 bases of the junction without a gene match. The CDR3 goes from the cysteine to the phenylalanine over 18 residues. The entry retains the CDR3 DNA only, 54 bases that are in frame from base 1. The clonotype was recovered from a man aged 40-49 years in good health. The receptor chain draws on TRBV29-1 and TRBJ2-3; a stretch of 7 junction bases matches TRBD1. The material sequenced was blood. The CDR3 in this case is CSVEEGQRGPRSTDTQYF. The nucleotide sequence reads TGCAGCGTTGAAGAAGGCCAGAGGGGGCCGCGCTCCACAGATACGCAGTATTTT.